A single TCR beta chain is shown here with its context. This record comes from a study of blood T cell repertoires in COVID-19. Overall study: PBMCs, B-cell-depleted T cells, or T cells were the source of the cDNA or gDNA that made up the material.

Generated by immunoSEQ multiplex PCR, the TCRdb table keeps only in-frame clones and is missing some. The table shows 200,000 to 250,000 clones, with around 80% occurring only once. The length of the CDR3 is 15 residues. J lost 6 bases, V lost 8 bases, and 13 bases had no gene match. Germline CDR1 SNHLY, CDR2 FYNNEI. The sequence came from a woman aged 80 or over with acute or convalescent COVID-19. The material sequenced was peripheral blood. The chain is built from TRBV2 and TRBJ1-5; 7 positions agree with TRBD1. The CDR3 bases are TGTGCCAGCGGAGGACAGGTGGGGGCCATTCAGCCCCAGCATTTT. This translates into CASGGQVGAIQPQHF.